The present TCR beta chain was sequenced within a study of beta chain features in type 1 diabetes. The study, taken as a whole, reports: TCRB CDR3s were moderately but significantly shorter in Type 1 diabetes patients in all four CD4+ subsets.

As for this clone: The antigen remains unidentified.

CDR3 size: 12 residues. Germline V lookup: CDR1 SEHNR, CDR2 FQNEAQ (reference sequence). The V gene lost 4 bases and the J gene lost 5 bases, with 8 bases spanning the gap. Investigators reverse transcribed all isolated RNA, so they sequenced expressed TCRB transcripts. Clones were read by immunoSEQ multiplex PCR, and TCRdb kept only the in-frame ones, dropping some. The table lists 300,000 to 350,000 clones, 9.3% of them singletons. V is TRBV7-9 and J is TRBJ2-5; D gene uncertain. Sequencing was performed on central memory CD4+ T cells from blood. The origin of this receptor is a man between 25 and 39 years old with type 1 diabetes. The CDR3 region has the DNA TGTGCCAGCAGCTCCTCAGTCGAGACCCAGTACTTC. This sequence encodes CASSSSVETQYF.